Shown below are 8 T cell receptor beta chains from a single sample sequenced in a study of early T cells in non-severe SARS-CoV-2 infection. One entry per CDR3 protein results from TCRdb running MiXCR on the 5' RACE reads. The sample contains about 56,000 distinct CDR3 sequences, 10% to 15% of which appear only once. The sequencing input was whole blood. The receptors come from an adult who was a healthcare worker with PCR-confirmed SARS-CoV-2 infection or an uninfected control (not recorded which).

The gene calls are TRBV7-8 and TRBJ2-7, with 9 bases matching TRBD2. Germline CDR1 and CDR2: SGHVS and FQNEAQ. V lost 4 bases to trimming and J lost 2 bases; unmatched junction nucleotides: 12. This CDR3 is 17 amino acids long. The chain's CDR3 is CASSSFKGASGTYEQYF. CDR3 DNA sequence: TGTGCCAGCAGCTCCTTCAAGGGGGCTAGCGGGACCTACGAGCAGTACTTC.

In its sample, this clonotype was seen many times. The gene calls are TRBV28 and TRBJ1-4; a weak D match, TRBD1 (6 bases). The germline V and J ends were trimmed by 8 bases and 11 bases, with 12 bases remaining between them. Germline assignment: CDR1 MDHEN and CDR2 SYDVKM. The CDR3 consists of 11 residues. The CDR3 nucleotides read TGTGCCAGCGGGGGCCAGGGGAAACTGTTTTTT. Translating it yields CASGGQGKLFF.

This clonotype was counted at least ten times. V usage is TRBV20-1 and J usage is TRBJ2-5; 7 positions match TRBD2. The ends lost 3 bases at V and 3 bases at J; junction bases unmatched: 13. The CDR3 has 16 residues. From germline, CDR1 is DFQATT and CDR2 SNEGSKA (reference sequence). CDR3 amino acids: CSARDLRGGVEETQYF. CDR3 nucleotide sequence: TGCAGTGCTAGGGACCTACGGGGAGGGGTGGAAGAGACCCAGTACTTC.

This clonotype was seen ten or more times. Mismatch with germline at one junction end may stem from a read error. The genes are TRBV12-3 or TRBV12-4 and TRBJ1-1; D uncertain. CDR3 size: 13 residues. CDR3 sequence reads: CASSLDGSTEAFF. CDR3 coding DNA: TGTGCCAGCAGCCTAGACGGAAGCACTGAAGCTTTTTTT.

This clonotype was detected only a few times. The rearrangement joins TRBV21-1 to TRBJ1-5; no check of the table's D call, TRBD1, against the DNA was made. TRBV21-1 is a known pseudogene. There are 16 residues in the CDR3. CDR3 DNA: TGTGCCAGCAGCAAAAGTATGACAGCCTCCAATCAGCCCCAGCATTTT. Amino acid sequence: CASSKSMTASNQPQHF.

This clonotype has a count of ten or more. This sequence joins TRBV20-1 and TRBJ2-2, with 8 positions matching TRBD2. The CDR3 runs 13 residues. Looked up from germline, CDR1 is DFQATT and CDR2 is SNEGSKA (reference sequence). V was clipped by 6 bases and J by 6 bases; unmatched bases: 6. Written as DNA, the CDR3 is TGCAGTGCCCGAGGACTAGCAGCCGGGGAGCTGTTTTTT. Its protein product is CSARGLAAGELFF.

This clonotype was recorded at least ten times. This sequence joins TRBV7-6 and TRBJ2-1; 9 nucleotides line up with TRBD2. CDR1 is SGHVS, CDR2 FNYEAQ, per germline. This CDR3 contains 15 residues. J lost 8 bases, V lost 5 bases, and 10 bases had no gene match. CDR3 protein: CASSPTAGGTDEQFF. As DNA, the CDR3 is TGTGCCAGCAGCCCCACAGCGGGAGGCACAGATGAGCAGTTCTTC.

This clonotype was counted many times. Written as DNA, the CDR3 is TGCGCCAGCAGTGACGAGAATCAAGAGACCCAGTACTTC. It yields the protein CASSDENQETQYF. The genes are TRBV10-1 and TRBJ2-5; no reliable D call. V was trimmed by 3 bases and J by 2 bases, leaving 7 bases between them. Germline-derived CDR1 and CDR2 are WNHNN and SYGVQD (reference sequence). This CDR3 is 13 amino acids long.